This entry features one T cell receptor beta chain sequence. This clone came up a few times. There is no known antigen for this receptor. Per-base qualities were not stored, and no clone one base away is much larger. Each donor gave one peripheral blood draw, roughly 110 mL on average, collected into heparinised tubes. Naive, central memory, regulatory and stem cell-like memory CD4+ T cells were sorted on a BD FACSAria II using a panel including CD45RO, CCR7, CD25, CD127, CD95 and CD27. Every sorted population had a purity above 95%. PBMCs were isolated right away by Lymphoprep density gradient centrifugation and were stained directly, without culture. To minimize batch effects, samples were stained and sorted in pairs, one healthy donor with one patient per experiment. This sample stems from a study of beta chain features in type 1 diabetes (dated by TCRdb to between 2017 and 2018). Some background on the complete study: No differences in mean age, gender distribution, total cell number or subset yield were found between patients and healthy donors. A total of roughly 100 million sorted cells were examined across all samples, and a strong correlation was observed between cell number per subset and RNA yield. The study compared the TCRB repertoires of sorted circulating CD4+ T cell subsets in recently diagnosed type 1 diabetes patients with those in matched healthy donors. Whereas all 30 or so donors provided naive and central memory subsets, regulatory and stem cell-like memory subsets were isolated from just 8 patients and about 8 healthy donors.

The High Capacity cDNA Reverse Transcription Kit was used to reverse transcribe all of the isolated RNA, meaning that expressed TCRB transcripts were what got sequenced. Naive, central memory and regulatory T cell samples underwent deep immunoSEQ sequencing, averaging approximately 3.3 million total reads per sample. After sorted cells were lysed in RLT buffer, RNA was extracted with DNase-treated RNeasy Micro or Mini kits, with the choice depending on cell number. To prevent cross-contamination, each cell subset was processed individually, whereas patient and healthy donor samples were processed jointly. The immunoSEQ multiplex PCR was used to amplify TCRB sequences from cDNA, yielding 87-bp fragments that span the CDR3 region. The amplicons were sequenced using the Illumina HiSeq platform. On the authors' methods: PCR bias was computationally corrected using synthetic template baselines, reads within Hamming distance 2 were collapsed, and singletons that could not be merged were discarded. Reads were aligned against IMGT so that V, D and J genes, CDR3 length and insertions or deletions at six rearrangement sites could be assigned. Within each subset, clonotype counts were normalized to the number of sorted cells before true diversity and Gini coefficients were calculated with the tcR R package. The overlap coefficient, calculated on TCRB nucleotide sequences, was used to measure repertoire sharing. Out-of-frame TCRB sequences from naive cells were analyzed to stand in for the pre-selection repertoire. Imported from immuneACCESS, the table was reduced by TCRdb to in-frame sequences with V and J called. These copies leave out some clones; in studies compared against another copy, an unresolved V gene accounts for under half, and the cause of the remainder is not known. The D gene and trimming were derived from the DNA, and the V and J assignments and clone size from that table. Here the sample has over 700,000 clones; under 20% occur a single time. The ten most abundant clones make up 0.023% of the sample.

CDR1 and CDR2 are drawn from the germline V gene: SGHAT, FQNNGV. The CDR3 has 15 amino acids, counting the end cysteine and phenylalanine. The DNA shown is the 45-base CDR3, in frame from base 1. The germline V end is reduced by 3 bases and the J end by 2 bases; junction bases left unmatched: 6. Paper-wide results and their limitations: Sequencing cDNA rather than genomic DNA could over-represent highly expressing activated cells, although activation and CD3 levels did not differ between groups. Shorter templates might have been favored by PCR, but patient and control samples were amplified and corrected together, so both groups would have been affected equally by any skew. Naive, central memory and regulatory TCRB repertoires appeared to be more similar among patients than among healthy donors. Fewer insertions and more nucleotide deletions at VDJ recombination sites were observed in patients with type 1 diabetes, implying thymic rearrangement abnormalities. Because small numbers of individuals were included in the HLA sub-analyses, any influence of HLA type on TCRB rearrangement was left unresolved. A moderate but significant shortening of TCRB CDR3 length was observed in type 1 diabetes patients in all four CD4+ subsets.

This clonotype was sampled from a young woman in good health. The sample comprised naive CD4+ T cells from blood. The meaning of the sample's cell subset or site label: true naive CD4+ T cells. This sequence uses TRBV11-2 and TRBJ2-7; 8 central bases correspond to TRBD2. The CDR3 protein: CASSLYSGDTYEQYF. Here is the DNA: TGTGCCAGCAGCTTGTATAGCGGGGACACCTACGAGCAGTACTTC.